Following are 22 T cell receptor beta chains from one sample sequenced in a study of shared clonotypes between healthy human individuals. The method was immunoSEQ multiplex PCR; TCRdb's version includes in-frame clones alone and lacks a portion of them. The sample records about 680,000 clones, under 95% being singletons. Naivety among CD8 cells was defined by CD45RO negativity and positive CCR7 selection, thereby excluding terminally differentiated effector memory CD45RA+ cells. The sequencing sample was made of naive CD8+ T cells sorted from blood. The receptors here all came from a man under 40 in good health.

The chain recombines TRBV29-1 with TRBJ2-2; D is perhaps TRBD1 (5 bases). This CDR3 is 12 amino acids long. CDR1 and CDR2 from the germline V gene are SQVTM and ANQGSEA. Trimming removed 5 bases at V and 6 bases at J, with 10 bases between. The CDR3 protein is CSVLGQAGELFF. The CDR3 nucleotides are TGCAGCGTTCTCGGACAAGCCGGGGAGCTGTTTTTT.

V and J are TRBV27 and TRBJ2-1, with TRBD2 identical over 7 bases. Germline V CDR1 and CDR2: MNHEY, SMNVEV (reference sequence). The CDR3 is 15 residues long. Trimming removed 1 base from V and 7 bases from J; junction bases left unmatched: 7. The CDR3 DNA sequence: TGTGCCAGCAGTTTATTGCGGGAGAGAATGAATGAGCAGTTCTTC. It translates to CASSLLRERMNEQFF.

The J gene is TRBJ2-7, the V gene TRBV9; TRBD2 might be the D (6 bases). CDR1 and CDR2 (germline): SGDLS, YYNGEE. V dropped 4 bases and J dropped 2 bases, with 13 bases sitting between them. This CDR3 contains 14 residues. The CDR3 region is CASSPRGTPYEQYF. The CDR3, as DNA: TGTGCCAGCAGCCCTCGAGGGACTCCCTACGAGCAGTACTTC.

J is TRBJ2-1 and V is TRBV25-1, with TRBD1 identical over 8 bases. V shed 4 bases and J 5 bases; nucleotides not matched to a gene: 4. The CDR3 spans 14 residues. Germline V gives CDR1 MGHDK, CDR2 SYGVNS. The CDR3 here is CASSGPDRDNEQFF. For the CDR3, the DNA is TGTGCCAGCAGTGGCCCGGACAGGGACAATGAGCAGTTCTTC.

The V gene is TRBV4-3, the J gene TRBJ2-7; 13 nucleotides match TRBD2. CDR1 is LGHNA, CDR2 YSLEER, per germline. Germline trimming cut 3 bases from V and 5 bases from J; bases unmatched to any gene: 7. The CDR3 runs to 16 residues. The CDR3 loop is CASSQELAGGVDEQYF. The CDR3 nucleotides read TGCGCCAGCAGCCAGGAACTAGCGGGAGGGGTCGACGAGCAGTACTTC.

The rearrangement links TRBV9 to TRBJ2-1; TRBD2 aligns across 15 bases. V lost 4 bases to trimming and J lost 7 bases; unmatched junction nucleotides: 9. The CDR3 loop spans 17 amino acids. CDR1 is SGDLS, CDR2 YYNGEE, per germline. DNA for the CDR3: TGTGCCAGCAGCCTTACCGGGACTAGCGGGAGGAAGAATGAGCAGTTCTTC. Amino acid sequence: CASSLTGTSGRKNEQFF.

This clone was found once. The V and J genes are TRBV5-4 and TRBJ1-5; 9 positions match TRBD1. The V and J ends lost 4 bases and 5 bases, in that order; junction bases with no gene match: 4. The CDR3 runs to 14 residues. Germline-derived CDR1 and CDR2 are SGHNT and YYREEE (reference sequence). The CDR3 DNA reads TGTGCCAGCAGCAGACAGGGGGTCGATCAGCCCCAGCATTTT. It yields the protein CASSRQGVDQPQHF. Combining the CDR3 with reference TRBV5-4 and TRBJ1-5 gives the whole variable domain ETGVTQSPTHLIKTRGQQVTLRCSSQSGHNTVSWYQQALGQGPQFIFQYYREEENGRGNFPPRFSGLQFPNYSSELNVNALELDDSALYLCASSRQGVDQPQHFGDGTRLSIL.

The chain employs TRBV6-5 and TRBJ2-7; the match to TRBD1 covers 7 bases. The J segment lost 7 bases and the V segment lost 2 bases, leaving 2 bases of the junction unmatched. The CDR3 length is 12 residues. Per germline, CDR1 MNHEY and CDR2 SVGAGI. The CDR3 sequence is CASSYPTGEQYF. The CDR3 bases are TGTGCCAGCAGTTACCCGACAGGGGAGCAGTACTTC.

The chain has TRBV7-2 and TRBJ2-3; the D gene is possibly TRBD2 (6 bases). This CDR3 spans 17 amino acids. Trimming took 3 bases from V and 6 from J, leaving 22 bases between them. Germline assignment: CDR1 SGHTA and CDR2 FQGNSA. This CDR3 is CASSLNPGPPGRDTQYF. The DNA of the CDR3 is TGTGCCAGCAGCTTGAATCCGGGTCCCCCGGGGAGGGATACGCAGTATTTT. The full variable domain, its missing parts supplied by reference TRBV7-2 and TRBJ2-3, is GAGVSQSPSNKVTEKGKDVELRCDPISGHTALYWYRQSLGQGLEFLIYFQGNSAPDKSGLPSDRFSAERTGGSVSTLTIQRTQQEDSAVYLCASSLNPGPPGRDTQYFGPGTRLTVL.

V gene TRBV27 combines with J gene TRBJ1-3; D unresolved. CDR3 size: 14 residues. Between the trimmed V and J ends, which lost 5 bases and 4 bases, there was a span of 12 bases. Germline V lookup: CDR1 MNHEY, CDR2 SMNVEV (reference sequence). As DNA, the CDR3 is TGTGCCAGCAGTCCTCGGGCAAGAGGAAACACCATATATTTT. It encodes CASSPRARGNTIYF.

The chain joins TRBV5-5 to TRBJ2-1, with 12 bases aligning to TRBD2. Germline V gives CDR1 SGHKS, CDR2 YYEKEE (reference sequence). CDR3 length: 15 residues. Trimming removed 3 bases from V and 9 bases from J; junction bases left unmatched: 7. The CDR3 DNA sequence: TGTGCCAGCAGCTCTACTAGCGGGAGGATGGTTGAGCAGTTCTTC. As protein: CASSSTSGRMVEQFF.

This chain connects TRBV27 to TRBJ2-5, with D perhaps TRBD2 (6 bases). Trimming took off 4 bases at V and 4 bases at J, with 10 bases between the two ends. This CDR3 region has 13 residues. The germline V gene encodes CDR1 MNHEY and CDR2 SMNVEV (reference sequence). This CDR3 is CASSSLALETQYF. CDR3 nucleotide sequence: TGTGCCAGCAGTTCCCTAGCGTTAGAGACCCAGTACTTC.

The chain joins TRBV5-1 to TRBJ2-7; TRBD1 matches 8 bases. V gave up 3 bases and J gave up 3 bases; unmatched junction bases: 5. CDR3 length equals 14 residues. Germline CDR1 is SGHRS and CDR2 is YFSETQ. CDR3 amino acids: CASSWTGFGYEQYF. The CDR3 DNA is TGCGCCAGCAGCTGGACAGGGTTTGGCTACGAGCAGTACTTC.

The CDR3 DNA follows: TGTGCCAGCAGCATGGGCGCGGCGGGAGGGATCTACGAGCAGTACTTC. Residues: CASSMGAAGGIYEQYF. The rearrangement uses TRBV5-6 and TRBJ2-7, with 9 bases identical to TRBD2. The V gene's germline CDR1 is SGHDT and CDR2 YYEEEE. The V and J ends lost 4 bases and 3 bases, in that order; junction bases with no gene match: 11. The CDR3 is 16 amino acids.

The DNA for the CDR3 is TGTGCCAGCAGCTACGGACAGGGGGGCGATGAGCAGTTCTTC. Encoded protein: CASSYGQGGDEQFF. The chain has TRBV7-9 and TRBJ2-1, with 10 bases that match TRBD1. Losses at the gene ends were 4 bases for V and 8 bases for J; bases not matched to a gene: 5. CDR1 and CDR2 (germline): SEHNR, FQNEAQ (reference sequence). The CDR3 loop spans 14 amino acids.

This clone has a handful of counts. The chain employs TRBV19 and TRBJ2-7; tentative D call: TRBD2 (6 bases). Per the germline V gene, CDR1 is LNHDA and CDR2 is SQIVND (reference sequence). With 5 bases removed from V and 2 bases from J, the gap between germline ends came to 10 bases. There are 13 residues in the CDR3. The CDR3 loop reads CASSLGLAYEQYF. CDR3 DNA sequence: TGTGCCAGTAGTTTGGGACTGGCCTACGAGCAGTACTTC.

V usage is TRBV19 and J usage is TRBJ2-1, with TRBD2 identical over 9 bases. CDR1 and CDR2 from the germline V gene are LNHDA and SQIVND (reference sequence). Losses at the gene ends were 3 bases for V and 1 base for J; bases not matched to a gene: 7. CDR3 size: 17 residues. CDR3 in DNA: TGTGCCAGTAGTATTCAAACTCTAGCGGGGTCCTACAATGAGCAGTTCTTC. Its protein is CASSIQTLAGSYNEQFF.

This clone was recorded once. The rearrangement uses TRBV7-2 and TRBJ1-3; D gene ambiguous. The ends were cut back, 0 bases at V and 8 bases at J, with 17 bases in the middle. There are 16 residues in the CDR3. Germline assignment: CDR1 SGHTA and CDR2 FQGNSA. CDR3: CASSLAVGRMGDTIYF. DNA of the CDR3: TGTGCCAGCAGCTTAGCCGTGGGCAGGATGGGAGACACCATATATTTT. Together with reference TRBV7-2 and TRBJ1-3, the CDR3 gives the full variable domain: GAGVSQSPSNKVTEKGKDVELRCDPISGHTALYWYRQSLGQGLEFLIYFQGNSAPDKSGLPSDRFSAERTGGSVSTLTIQRTQQEDSAVYLCASSLAVGRMGDTIYFGEGSWLTVV.

This chain uses TRBV10-1 with TRBJ2-5; 12 bases are a match to TRBD1. V lost 3 bases to trimming and J lost 6 bases; unmatched junction nucleotides: 8. The CDR3 is 16 amino acids. CDR1 is WNHNN and CDR2 is SYGVQD in the germline V gene (reference sequence). The CDR3 DNA sequence: TGCGCCAGCAGTGATTCCGGGACAGGGGGCTGGCAGACCCAGTACTTC. Protein sequence: CASSDSGTGGWQTQYF.

The J gene is TRBJ2-3, the V gene TRBV11-2; 7 nucleotides agree with TRBD2. The V gene end was trimmed by 2 bases and the J gene end by 5 bases; junction bases not matched to a gene: 7. Germline CDR1 reads SGHAT; CDR2 reads FQNNGV. The CDR3 contains 15 residues. The CDR3: CASSLKAGRKDTQYF. The CDR3 DNA follows: TGTGCCAGCAGCTTAAAGGCCGGGAGGAAAGATACGCAGTATTTT.

The gene calls are TRBV27 and TRBJ2-7; D gene unclear. The CDR3 is made up of 16 amino acids. Germline V gene sequence: CDR1 MNHEY, CDR2 SMNVEV (reference sequence). Deletions cut 4 bases from V and 3 bases from J, with 19 bases between. The CDR3 nucleotides are TGTGCCAGCAGTTCTAATACAGCAGGAACATACTACGAGCAGTACTTC. It codes for CASSSNTAGTYYEQYF.

The chain recombines TRBV28 with TRBJ1-1; D is possibly TRBD1 (5 bases). CDR1 and CDR2 (germline): MDHEN, SYDVKM. Trimming took 0 bases from V and 3 from J, leaving 14 bases between them. The CDR3 extends over 16 amino acids. The CDR3 region is CASSLWGEGTDTEAFF. Here the CDR3 DNA reads TGTGCCAGCAGTTTATGGGGAGAGGGGACGGACACTGAAGCTTTCTTT. Full variable domain (outside the CDR3, taken from reference TRBV28 and TRBJ1-1): DVKVTQSSRYLVKRTGEKVFLECVQDMDHENMFWYRQDPGLGLRLIYFSYDVKMKEKGDIPEGYSVSREKKERFSLILESASTNQTSMYLCASSLWGEGTDTEAFFGQGTRLTVV.